Listed here are 21 T cell receptor beta chains from one sample, sequenced in a study of blood T cells in healthy people across ages. The use of a sample-barcoded 5' primer and a J-beta primer mix characterized a second PCR of roughly 7 to 11 cycles. TCRdb fed the 5' RACE reads into MiXCR, producing one record per CDR3 protein. The table has some 860,000 distinct CDR3 sequences, 56% seen once; the top ten hold under 30%. The material sequenced was blood. Receptors originate from a man between 35 and 55 years old in good health.

V gene TRBV11-1 combines with J gene TRBJ2-4; D is possibly TRBD2 (5 bases). V lost 1 base to trimming and J lost 6 bases, with 19 bases between them. CDR1 SGHAT and CDR2 FQDESV come from the germline V gene (reference sequence). The CDR3 consists of 17 residues. Here the CDR3 DNA reads TGTGCCAGCAGCTTAGTGGAGGATGAGTTCGGGTTAAACATTCAGTACTTC. Protein: CASSLVEDEFGLNIQYF.

The V call is TRBV5-1, the J call TRBJ2-5; D could derive from TRBD1 or TRBD2 (5 bases each). Germline assignment: CDR1 SGHRS and CDR2 YFSETQ. V was shortened by 3 bases and J by 5 bases, with 11 bases between the two germline ends. This CDR3 region has 13 residues. The DNA of the CDR3 is TGCGCCAGCAGCTCCCCGGGACCGGAGACCCAGTACTTC. Its translation: CASSSPGPETQYF. Drawing the rest from reference TRBV5-1 and TRBJ2-5, the complete variable domain is KAGVTQTPRYLIKTRGQQVTLSCSPISGHRSVSWYQQTPGQGLQFLFEYFSETQRNKGNFPGRFSGRQFSNSRSEMNVSTLELGDSALYLCASSSPGPETQYFGPGTRLLVL.

The chain recombines TRBV29-1 with TRBJ2-7; D gene uncertain. The V end lost 1 base, the J end lost 1 base, and 11 bases lay between the germline ends. Germline V lookup: CDR1 SQVTM, CDR2 ANQGSEA. The CDR3 sequence is 14 residues long. The CDR3 region is CSVEGQSPSYEQYF. Written as DNA, the CDR3 is TGCAGCGTTGAAGGCCAGTCTCCTTCCTACGAGCAGTACTTC.

The chain carries TRBV11-2 and TRBJ2-2; 11 bases align to TRBD1. V dropped 5 bases and J dropped 5; count of bases not matched to a gene: 7. Per the germline V gene, CDR1 is SGHAT and CDR2 is FQNNGV. The CDR3 contains 16 residues. CDR3 amino acids: CASSTPDRGRTGELFF. DNA of the CDR3: TGTGCCAGCAGCACACCGGACAGGGGGCGAACCGGGGAGCTGTTTTTT.

This chain joins TRBV9 and TRBJ2-6, with 7 bases lining up with TRBD1. CDR3 length: 18 residues. Losses at the gene ends were 0 bases for V and 1 base for J; bases not matched to a gene: 7. CDR1 SGDLS and CDR2 YYNGEE come from the germline V gene. As DNA, the CDR3 is TGTGCCAGCAGCGTAGGACAGGGAGAATCATCTGGGGCCAACGTCCTGACTTTC. This translates into CASSVGQGESSGANVLTF.

V and J are TRBV7-6 and TRBJ2-5; D possibly corresponds to TRBD2 (5 bases). The CDR3 loop spans 16 amino acids. V was trimmed by 5 bases and J by 4 bases, leaving 20 bases between them. Per the germline V gene, CDR1 is SGHVS and CDR2 is FNYEAQ. In DNA, the CDR3 is TGTGCCAGCAGCCCCATCACTAGTGGGGTTCCAGAGACCCAGTACTTC. Translating it yields CASSPITSGVPETQYF. Filled out from reference TRBV7-6 and TRBJ2-5, the complete variable domain reads GAGVSQSPRYKVTKRGQDVALRCDPISGHVSLYWYRQALGQGPEFLTYFNYEAQQDKSGLPNDRFSAERPEGSISTLTIQRTEQRDSAMYRCASSPITSGVPETQYFGPGTRLLVL.

The chain employs TRBV4-1 and TRBJ2-5; the match to TRBD2 covers 9 bases. V trimming: 0 bases; J trimming: 1 base; junction bases outside the gene matches: 6. Germline CDR1 is MGHRA and CDR2 is YSYEKL. This CDR3 spans 17 amino acids. The CDR3 DNA reads TGCGCCAGCAGCCAAGACAATGGCGGGGGGGGCCAAGAGACCCAGTACTTC. This sequence encodes CASSQDNGGGGQETQYF.

The V gene is TRBV4-1, the J gene TRBJ2-3, with TRBD2 matching over 10 bases. The germline V gene encodes CDR1 MGHRA and CDR2 YSYEKL. The CDR3 runs 18 residues. The V segment lost 1 base and the J segment 5 bases; nucleotides outside the gene matches: 12. The CDR3 nucleotides are TGCGCCAGCAGCCAAGCCCTAGCGGGACTAGCGCGACAAGATACGCAGTATTTT. It translates to CASSQALAGLARQDTQYF.

The chain couples TRBV7-9 to TRBJ2-5; possibly TRBD1 or TRBD2 for D (5 bases each). CDR3 length: 13 residues. The V gene's germline CDR1 is SEHNR and CDR2 FQNEAQ (reference sequence). Deletions cut 5 bases from V and 11 bases from J, with 18 bases between. The CDR3 here is CASSSSGQAEQYF. As DNA, the CDR3 is TGTGCCAGCAGCAGCTCGGGGCAAGCAGAGCAGTACTTC.

J is TRBJ1-5 and V is TRBV20-1; no definite D call. The V gene lost 3 bases and the J gene lost 6 bases, with 12 bases spanning the gap. Germline CDR1 reads DFQATT; CDR2 reads SNEGSKA (reference sequence). This CDR3 region has 13 residues. The CDR3 coding sequence is TGCAGTGCTAGGGGAGGGTCTAGTCAGCCCCAGCATTTT. Encoded protein: CSARGGSSQPQHF.

This clonotype was picked up many times. The V gene is TRBV5-1, the J gene TRBJ2-3, with a weak D call TRBD1 (5 bases). The CDR3 contains 12 residues. V lost 4 bases and J 5 bases, leaving 8 bases between the germline ends. The germline CDR1 and CDR2 sequences are SGHRS and YFSETQ. CDR3 nucleotide sequence: TGCGCCAGCAGCCTAAGGGGAGATACGCAGTATTTT. The encoded protein is CASSLRGDTQYF.

The J gene is TRBJ2-5, the V gene TRBV27; TRBD1 agrees at 7 bases. Trimming cost V 5 bases and J 1 base; bases outside gene matches: 7. The CDR3 loop spans 15 amino acids. Germline V gene sequence: CDR1 MNHEY, CDR2 SMNVEV (reference sequence). In nucleotides, the CDR3 is TGTGCCAGCAGTCTAGGCTGGGACAGCCAAGAGACCCAGTACTTC. It encodes CASSLGWDSQETQYF.

The chain uses TRBV27 and TRBJ2-7; no definite D call. Germline loops: CDR1 MNHEY, CDR2 SMNVEV (reference sequence). The V gene lost 5 bases and the J gene lost 3 bases, with 14 bases spanning the gap. CDR3 length: 14 residues. The CDR3 DNA is TGTGCCAGCAGTCCCGCGGATGTAGGCTACGAGCAGTACTTC. It specifies CASSPADVGYEQYF.

This clonotype has more than one count but fewer than ten. The rearrangement links TRBV10-2 to TRBJ2-7, with TRBD2 matching 7 bases. V shed 5 bases, J shed 0 bases, and the junction held 4 bases outside the gene matches. The CDR3 is made up of 14 amino acids. Germline CDR1 and CDR2: WSHSY and SAAADI. The CDR3 loop is CASSPGGRSYEQYF. CDR3 sequence (DNA): TGCGCCAGCAGTCCGGGGGGTCGCTCCTACGAGCAGTACTTC.

This sequence joins TRBV28 and TRBJ1-2; D gene ambiguous. The germline V and J ends were trimmed by 2 bases and 4 bases, with 5 bases remaining between them. In germline, CDR1 is MDHEN, CDR2 SYDVKM. The CDR3 is 12 residues long. The DNA for the CDR3 is TGTGCCAGCAGTTTACCGAGCTATGGCTACACCTTC. This encodes CASSLPSYGYTF.

V gene TRBV3-1 combines with J gene TRBJ1-4; maybe TRBD1 (5 bases). The germline V gene has CDR1 LGHDT and CDR2 YNNKEL (reference sequence). The CDR3 contains 14 residues. Trimming took off 5 bases at V and 6 bases at J, with 13 bases between the two ends. This CDR3 reads CASSFRDRYEKLFF. CDR3 DNA: TGTGCCAGCAGCTTCCGGGACCGATATGAAAAACTGTTTTTT.

This clonotype was seen more than once but under ten times. The chain uses TRBV11-2 and TRBJ2-5, with D hard to call. CDR3 length equals 15 residues. V lost 2 bases and J lost 5, with 15 bases in between. Germline CDR1 and CDR2: SGHAT and FQNNGV. The CDR3 sequence is CASSLQSSGMETQYF. DNA for the CDR3: TGTGCCAGCAGCTTACAGTCAAGTGGGATGGAGACCCAGTACTTC.

The J gene is TRBJ2-1, the V gene TRBV10-3; D is possibly TRBD2 (6 bases). The CDR3 spans 11 residues. V shed 8 bases and J shed 8 bases, with 10 bases lying between them. Germline CDR1 is ENHRY and CDR2 is SYGVKD. The CDR3 region has the DNA TGTGCCATCCGGGAGTTCGATGAGCAGTTCTTC. Translating gives CAIREFDEQFF.

The chain uses TRBV7-9 and TRBJ2-4, with D possibly being TRBD1 or TRBD2 (5 bases each). The CDR3 contains 17 residues. Germline CDR1 SEHNR, CDR2 FQNEAQ (reference sequence). Trimming removed 1 base from V and 5 bases from J, with 18 bases in between. The CDR3 here is CASSLEGRDARENIQYF. The CDR3 bases are TGTGCCAGCAGCTTAGAGGGGAGAGACGCCCGAGAAAACATTCAGTACTTC.

The chain couples TRBV28 to TRBJ2-5; 8 positions match TRBD1. This CDR3 has 15 amino acids. Trimming took 3 bases from V and 1 from J; bases not matched to a gene: 4. Germline V gene lookup returns CDR1 MDHEN and CDR2 SYDVKM. The CDR3 region is CASSFQGASQETQYF. Written as DNA, the CDR3 is TGTGCCAGCAGTTTCCAGGGGGCTTCCCAAGAGACCCAGTACTTC.

J is TRBJ2-7 and V is TRBV6-1; 10 bases are a match to TRBD1. After removal of 5 bases from V and 0 bases from J, the junction contained 10 bases not matched to a gene. Per germline, CDR1 MNHNS and CDR2 SASEGT. This CDR3 region has 17 residues. The CDR3 sequence: CASSPIGQGGPSYEQYF. The CDR3 DNA follows: TGTGCCAGCAGTCCCATCGGACAGGGGGGCCCCTCCTACGAGCAGTACTTC.